The clone carrying this T cell receptor beta chain was seen ten or more times. CDR3 regions of TCR beta were amplified from RNA transcripts. Scientists carried out first-round RT-PCR using HTBI primers and then a second-round multiplex PCR. TCRdb recomputed calls from the multiplex PCR reads with MiXCR, one row per CDR3 protein. The sample carries 150,000 to 200,000 distinct CDR3 sequences, 39% recorded once. The sample is drawn from a study of Graves' ophthalmopathy and Graves' hyperthyroidism. Study context: Investigators collected peripheral blood at initial diagnosis, before any treatment was given.

Germline-derived CDR1 and CDR2 are MGHRA and YSYEKL. V lost 1 base and J 2 bases, leaving 9 bases between the germline ends. CDR3 length: 14 residues. The sequenced material came from peripheral blood. This TCR derives from a man younger than 45 with Graves' ophthalmopathy. The chain employs TRBV4-1 and TRBJ2-7; the D gene is possibly TRBD1 (5 bases). This CDR3 is CASSQVGRAYEQYF. The CDR3 DNA follows: TGCGCCAGCAGCCAAGTGGGCAGGGCCTACGAGCAGTACTTC.